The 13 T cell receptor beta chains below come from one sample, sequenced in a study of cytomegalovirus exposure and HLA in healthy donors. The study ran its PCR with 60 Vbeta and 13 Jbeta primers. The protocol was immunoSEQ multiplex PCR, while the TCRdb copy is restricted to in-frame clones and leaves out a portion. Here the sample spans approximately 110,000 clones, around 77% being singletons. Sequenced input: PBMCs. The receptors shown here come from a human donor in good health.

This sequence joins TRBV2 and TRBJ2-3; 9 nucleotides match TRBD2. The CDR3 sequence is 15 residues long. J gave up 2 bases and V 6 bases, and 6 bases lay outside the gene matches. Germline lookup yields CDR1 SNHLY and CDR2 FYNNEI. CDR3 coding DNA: TGTGCCAGCAGCGCTAGCGGGGCGCCCACAGATACGCAGTATTTT. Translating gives CASSASGAPTDTQYF.

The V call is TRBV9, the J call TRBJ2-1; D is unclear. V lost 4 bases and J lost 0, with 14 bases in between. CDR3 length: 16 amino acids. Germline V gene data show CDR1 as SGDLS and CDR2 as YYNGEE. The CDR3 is CASSKSQSSSYNEQFF. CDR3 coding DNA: TGTGCCAGCAGCAAAAGTCAGTCAAGCTCCTACAATGAGCAGTTCTTC.

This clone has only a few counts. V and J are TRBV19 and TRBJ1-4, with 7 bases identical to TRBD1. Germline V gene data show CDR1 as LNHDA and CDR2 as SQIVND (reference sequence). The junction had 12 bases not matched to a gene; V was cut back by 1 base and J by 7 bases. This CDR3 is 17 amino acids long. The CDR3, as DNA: TGTGCCAGTAGTATAGCGGGCAGGGGGGTTCGTGGTGAAAAACTGTTTTTT. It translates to CASSIAGRGVRGEKLFF.

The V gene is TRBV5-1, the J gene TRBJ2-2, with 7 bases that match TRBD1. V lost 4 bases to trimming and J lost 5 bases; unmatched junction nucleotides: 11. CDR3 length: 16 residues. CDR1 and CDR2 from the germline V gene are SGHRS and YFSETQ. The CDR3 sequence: CASSPPGTEFTGELFF. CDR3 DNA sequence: TGCGCCAGCAGCCCCCCCGGGACAGAGTTTACCGGGGAGCTGTTTTTT.

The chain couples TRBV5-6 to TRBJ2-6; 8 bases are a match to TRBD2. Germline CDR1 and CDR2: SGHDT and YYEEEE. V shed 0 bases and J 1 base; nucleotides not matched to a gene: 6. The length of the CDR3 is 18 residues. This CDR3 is CASSLEGGGFSGANVLTF. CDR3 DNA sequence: TGTGCCAGCAGCTTGGAGGGCGGGGGGTTTTCTGGGGCCAACGTCCTGACTTTC.

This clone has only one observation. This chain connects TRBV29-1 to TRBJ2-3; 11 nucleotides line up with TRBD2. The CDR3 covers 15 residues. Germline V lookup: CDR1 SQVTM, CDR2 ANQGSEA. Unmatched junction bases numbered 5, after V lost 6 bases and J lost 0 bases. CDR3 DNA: TGCAGCGTCGCTAGCGGGAGGCTAAGCACAGATACGCAGTATTTT. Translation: CSVASGRLSTDTQYF.

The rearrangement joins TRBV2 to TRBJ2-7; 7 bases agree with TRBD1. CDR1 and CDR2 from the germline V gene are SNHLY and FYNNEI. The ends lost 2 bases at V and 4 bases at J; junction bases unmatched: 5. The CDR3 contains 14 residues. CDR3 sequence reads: CASSESGQLYEQYF. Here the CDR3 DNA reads TGTGCCAGCAGTGAATCGGGACAGCTGTACGAGCAGTACTTC.

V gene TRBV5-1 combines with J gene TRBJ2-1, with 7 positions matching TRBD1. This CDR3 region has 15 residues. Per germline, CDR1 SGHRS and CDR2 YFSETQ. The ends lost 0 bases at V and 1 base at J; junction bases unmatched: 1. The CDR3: CASSLEGQSYNEQFF. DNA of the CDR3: TGCGCCAGCAGCTTGGAGGGACAGTCCTACAATGAGCAGTTCTTC.

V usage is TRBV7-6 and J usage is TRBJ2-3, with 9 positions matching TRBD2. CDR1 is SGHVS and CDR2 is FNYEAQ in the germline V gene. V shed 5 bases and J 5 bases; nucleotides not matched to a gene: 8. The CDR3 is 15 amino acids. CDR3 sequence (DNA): TGTGCCAGCAGCCCAGCTAGCGGGACTAGAGATACGCAGTATTTT. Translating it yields CASSPASGTRDTQYF. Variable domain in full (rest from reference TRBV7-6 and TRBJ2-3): GAGVSQSPRYKVTKRGQDVALRCDPISGHVSLYWYRQALGQGPEFLTYFNYEAQQDKSGLPNDRFSAERPEGSISTLTIQRTEQRDSAMYRCASSPASGTRDTQYFGPGTRLTVL.

The CDR3 reads CASSWGGAEAFF. DNA of the CDR3: TGTGCCAGCAGCTGGGGGGGCGCTGAAGCTTTCTTT. The chain combines TRBV11-3 with TRBJ1-1; the D gene is possibly TRBD1 (6 bases). Germline V gene data show CDR1 as SGHNT and CDR2 as YENEEA. Trimming removed 4 bases from V and 6 bases from J, with 9 bases in between. The CDR3 spans 12 residues. The full variable domain, completed using reference TRBV11-3 and TRBJ1-1, is EAGVVQSPRYKIIEKKQPVAFWCNPISGHNTLYWYLQNLGQGPELLIRYENEEAVDDSQLPKDRFSAERLKGVDSTLKIQPAELGDSAVYLCASSWGGAEAFFGQGTRLTVV.

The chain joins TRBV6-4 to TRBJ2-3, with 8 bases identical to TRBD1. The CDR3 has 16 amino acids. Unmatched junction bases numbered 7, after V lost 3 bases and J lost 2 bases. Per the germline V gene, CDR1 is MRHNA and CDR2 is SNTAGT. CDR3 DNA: TGTGCCAGCAGTGAGATTGGACAGGGTCCCACAGATACGCAGTATTTT. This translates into CASSEIGQGPTDTQYF.

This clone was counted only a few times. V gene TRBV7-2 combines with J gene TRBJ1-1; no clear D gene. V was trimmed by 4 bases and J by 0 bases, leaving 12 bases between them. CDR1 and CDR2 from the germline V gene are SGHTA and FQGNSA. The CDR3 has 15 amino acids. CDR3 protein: CASSSRWRMNTEAFF. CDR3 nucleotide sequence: TGTGCCAGCAGCTCCCGATGGAGGATGAACACTGAAGCTTTCTTT.

This CDR3 is CASSQVRVVAGIHEQFF. DNA for the CDR3: TGTGCCAGCAGCCAAGTCCGAGTAGTAGCGGGTATCCATGAGCAGTTCTTC. V usage is TRBV14 and J usage is TRBJ2-1; 7 nucleotides align to TRBD2. V was pared by 1 base and J by 8 bases, with 14 bases of the junction left unmatched. The CDR3 runs 17 residues. CDR1 SGHDN and CDR2 FVKESK come from the germline V gene.